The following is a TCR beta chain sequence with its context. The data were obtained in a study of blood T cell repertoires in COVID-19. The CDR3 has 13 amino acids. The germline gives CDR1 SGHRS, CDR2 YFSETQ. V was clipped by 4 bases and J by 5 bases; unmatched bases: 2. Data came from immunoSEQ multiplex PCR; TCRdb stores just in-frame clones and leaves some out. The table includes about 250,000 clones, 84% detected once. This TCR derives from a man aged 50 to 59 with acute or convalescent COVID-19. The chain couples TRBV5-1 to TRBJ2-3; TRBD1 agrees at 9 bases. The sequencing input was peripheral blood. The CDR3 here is CASSPTGGDTQYF. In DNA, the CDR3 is TGCGCCAGCAGCCCGACAGGGGGAGATACGCAGTATTTT. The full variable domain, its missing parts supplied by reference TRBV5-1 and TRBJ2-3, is KAGVTQTPRYLIKTRGQQVTLSCSPISGHRSVSWYQQTPGQGLQFLFEYFSETQRNKGNFPGRFSGRQFSNSRSEMNVSTLELGDSALYLCASSPTGGDTQYFGPGTRLTVL.